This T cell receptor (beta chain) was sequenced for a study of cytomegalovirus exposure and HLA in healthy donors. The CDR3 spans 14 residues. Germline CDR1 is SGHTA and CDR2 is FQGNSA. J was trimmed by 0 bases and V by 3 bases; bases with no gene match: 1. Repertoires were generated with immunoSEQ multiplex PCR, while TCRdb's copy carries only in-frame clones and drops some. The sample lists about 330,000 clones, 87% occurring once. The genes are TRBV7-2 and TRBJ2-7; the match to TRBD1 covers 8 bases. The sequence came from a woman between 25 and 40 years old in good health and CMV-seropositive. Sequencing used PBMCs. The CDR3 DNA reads TGTGCCAGCAGCTTCGACAGGGGCTCCTACGAGCAGTACTTC. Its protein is CASSFDRGSYEQYF.